This entry concerns a single T cell receptor beta chain. This specimen comes from a study of CD8+ T cells in alopecia areata. This CDR3 has 14 residues. The V segment lost 4 bases and the J segment 4 bases; nucleotides outside the gene matches: 4. The germline CDR1 and CDR2 sequences are SQVTM and ANQGSEA. Extracted from the samples, RNA was reverse transcribed into cDNA to serve as the sequencing template. TCRdb keeps only in-frame clones here, not all; method: immunoSEQ multiplex PCR. The repertoire holds 150,000 to 200,000 clones, with around 50% as singletons. The specimen was CD4+ T cells sorted from blood, collected at week 0. The chain recombines TRBV29-1 with TRBJ2-2, with 9 bases lining up with TRBD1. This clonotype originated in a human donor with alopecia areata. This CDR3 reads CSVGGTGSTGELFF. CDR3 coding DNA: TGCAGCGTTGGGGGGACAGGGAGCACCGGGGAGCTGTTTTTT.